The following is a TCR beta chain sequence with its context. At least ten counts were recorded for this clonotype. The antigen this receptor binds is unknown. Qualities for individual bases were not recorded, and no much larger clone is one base off. The germline V gene (reference sequence) supplies CDR1 LNHDA and CDR2 SQIVND. The germline ends are 16 bases apart after V is trimmed by 9 bases and J by 8 bases. The CDR3 covers 12 residues, taking in both the cysteine and the phenylalanine. The entry retains the CDR3 DNA only, 36 bases that are in frame from base 1. This entry belongs to a study of T cells after yellow fever vaccination (dated by TCRdb to between 2018 and 2021). At the level of the whole study: The SMART-Seq v4 Ultra Low Input RNA kit was used to prepare libraries from fractions with low cell numbers. To follow T-cell clones before and after both primary and booster YFV17D yellow fever vaccination, bulk TCR alpha and beta repertoires underwent longitudinal sequencing. Two healthy male donors made up the cohort, one aged 18 to 30 years and the other aged 30 to 40 years. Blood samples were taken at several timepoints before and after primary and secondary immunization, and bulk PBMC replicates and cell subsets were isolated.

TCR cDNA was made using 5'RACE template switching, a step that added a universal primer site and unique molecular identifiers. Priming for cDNA synthesis came from both the TCR alpha and TCR beta constant segments. Library amplification used two PCR steps, and the second PCR step added sample barcodes and sequencing adapters. Sequencing of libraries was performed on Illumina HiSeq 2500 (2x100 bp) or NovaSeq (2x150 bp). Under the source paper's analysis protocol: Demultiplexing of reads and collapsing into UMI consensus sequences were performed with MIGEC, and V(D)J alignment was carried out with MiXCR. Vaccine-responding clonotypes were defined with edgeR using replicate PBMC samples, requiring FDR below 0.01 and a log2 fold change above 5 up to day 15. Bulk clonotypes were assigned CD4 or CD8 identity according to which sequenced CD4 or CD8 repertoire held them at higher abundance. TCRdb took the public reads, trimmed them with fastp at Q25, ran MiXCR for clone calling and kept in-frame beta chains. Records with the same CDR3 protein are collapsed into one entry carrying the most frequent genes and DNA. In this record, the V and J calls reflect TCRdb's handling and not the investigators' own analysis. The sample records approximately 300,000 distinct CDR3 sequences, around 6.8% of which are singletons. 18% of the sample rests with the top ten.

The sample's treatment or condition label, in plain terms: live attenuated yellow fever vaccine strain. Two biological replicates of bulk PBMCs were collected at each blood-draw timepoint. A standard Ficoll-Paque protocol was used to isolate PBMCs from peripheral blood. RNA was extracted with TriZol from bulk PBMCs, CD4 and CD8 fractions, and dextramer-positive and dextramer-negative fractions. The paper's findings and limits, for the study overall: Computational filtering was needed because FACS-sorted repertoires could contain abundant contaminating clonotypes from the bulk population. The secondary T-cell response was found to be weaker but faster than the primary response, with a peak reached on day 5 rather than on day 15. Only two donors were included in the study, so the extent to which the findings can be generalized is limited. Most clones expanded after primary vaccination (almost 97% of CD4 and 88% of CD8) were re-detected after the booster, suggesting that broad memory maintenance occurred. A small share of clonotypes was detected in both CD4 and CD8 compartments, with the overlap likely arising from convergent recombination.

The chain employs TRBV19 and TRBJ1-2; the D gene is possibly TRBD1, with 6 bases matching. The source of this sequence is a man aged 18 to 30 who received the YFV17D yellow fever vaccine. The material was PBMCs, obtained about 41 days after the first yellow fever vaccination. The CDR3: CASRTAATGYTF. Here is the DNA: TGTGCCAGCAGGACAGCCGCTACAGGCTACACCTTC. The reference TRBV19 and TRBJ1-2 proteins fill in what lies around the CDR3, so the full variable domain reads DGGITQSPKYLFRKEGQNVTLSCEQNLNHDAMYWYRQDPGQGLRLIYYSQIVNDFQKGDIAEGYSVSREKKESFPLTVTSAQKNPTAFYLCASRTAATGYTFGSGTRLTVV.